The 14 T cell receptor beta chains presented below share a single source sample, sequenced in a study of T-cell reconstitution after alpha-beta-depleted transplantation in children. Unique molecular identifiers were incorporated when the TCRbeta library was constructed. In TCRdb, the PCR reads were re-called with MiXCR into one record per CDR3 protein. The sample shows about 200,000 distinct CDR3 sequences, roughly 7.1% of them seen only once. This specimen was PBMCs, taken before TCRalphabeta/CD19-depleted stem cell transplant. The receptors shown here come from a boy aged 2 to 10 with acute lymphoblastic leukemia, due to receive a stem cell transplant.

The chain links TRBV30 to TRBJ2-3; TRBD2 aligns across 9 bases. Trimming at V came to 4 bases and at J to 4 bases, leaving 9 bases not matched to a gene. This CDR3 has 15 residues. From germline, CDR1 is GTSNPN and CDR2 SVGIG (reference sequence). CDR3 DNA: TGTGCCTGGACCCCGGGACTAGCTGGCCCAGATACGCAGTATTTT. Protein product: CAWTPGLAGPDTQYF.

The chain combines TRBV12-3 or TRBV12-4 with TRBJ1-5; no clear D gene. With 7 bases removed from V and 6 bases from J, the gap between germline ends came to 19 bases. CDR3 length: 15 residues. The CDR3 region is CASTLGGLGSQPQHF. The CDR3 coding sequence is TGTGCCAGCACTCTCGGCGGTTTAGGGAGTCAGCCCCAGCATTTT.

In this sample, this clonotype turned up many times. This chain links TRBV5-1 with TRBJ1-1, with unresolved D. This CDR3 has 14 residues. Trimming took 4 bases from V and 3 from J, leaving 13 bases between them. Germline values: CDR1 SGHRS, CDR2 YFSETQ. The chain's CDR3 is CASSPYSPHTEAFF. Here the CDR3 DNA reads TGCGCCAGCAGCCCTTACAGTCCGCACACTGAAGCTTTCTTT.

Ten or more counts support this clonotype. The chain is built from TRBV28 and TRBJ1-4; D might be TRBD1 (6 bases). CDR3 length equals 14 residues. Germline V lookup: CDR1 MDHEN, CDR2 SYDVKM. V gave up 7 bases and J gave up 7 bases, with 16 bases separating them. The DNA of the CDR3 is TGTGCCAGCACCTATTACACAGGGACTGAAAAACTGTTTTTT. It codes for CASTYYTGTEKLFF. The full variable domain, in which reference TRBV28 and TRBJ1-4 provide the parts outside the CDR3, is DVKVTQSSRYLVKRTGEKVFLECVQDMDHENMFWYRQDPGLGLRLIYFSYDVKMKEKGDIPEGYSVSREKKERFSLILESASTNQTSMYLCASTYYTGTEKLFFGSGTQLSVL.

This clonotype was seen repeatedly, ten times or more. The CDR3 nucleotides read TGTGCCAGCAGTTTTGACAGCACCAATGAGCAGTTCTTC. Amino acids: CASSFDSTNEQFF. The chain carries TRBV12-3 or TRBV12-4 and TRBJ2-1; D possibly corresponds to TRBD1 (5 bases). Trimming cost V 3 bases and J 6 bases, with 9 bases left between them. This CDR3 spans 13 amino acids.

The table lists this clonotype with a few counts. The V and J genes are TRBV20-1 and TRBJ2-1, with 7 positions matching TRBD2. The CDR3 is made up of 15 amino acids. Germline CDR1 reads DFQATT; CDR2 reads SNEGSKA (reference sequence). Germline trimming cut 0 bases from V and 3 bases from J; bases unmatched to any gene: 5. The CDR3 DNA reads as TGCAGTGCTAGAGATAGGCGGGAGATCTACAATGAGCAGTTCTTC. Its protein is CSARDRREIYNEQFF.

The sample holds a few counts of this clonotype. The chain joins TRBV2 to TRBJ2-6; 7 bases match TRBD2. V was pared by 2 bases and J by 4 bases, with 2 bases of the junction left unmatched. Germline assignment: CDR1 SNHLY and CDR2 FYNNEI. The CDR3 runs 15 residues. The CDR3 nucleotides are TGTGCCAGCAGTGAAAGGCGGGGGGGGGCCAACGTCCTGACTTTC. It yields the protein CASSERRGGANVLTF.

This chain links TRBV15 with TRBJ2-7; D is possibly TRBD1 (6 bases). CDR3 length: 13 amino acids. V was trimmed by 5 bases and J by 2 bases, leaving 10 bases between them. The germline gives CDR1 LNHNV, CDR2 YYDKDF (reference sequence). This CDR3 is CATSRTATYEQYF. The CDR3 DNA follows: TGTGCCACCAGCCGGACAGCTACCTACGAGCAGTACTTC.

This clonotype was counted many times. The V and J genes are TRBV5-1 and TRBJ2-7; 9 bases match TRBD1. CDR1 is SGHRS, CDR2 YFSETQ, per germline. The V and J ends lost 0 bases and 7 bases, in that order; junction bases with no gene match: 8. The CDR3 extends over 15 amino acids. The CDR3 sequence is CASSLDDRGTQEQYF. In DNA form, the CDR3 reads TGCGCCAGCAGCTTGGACGACAGGGGGACGCAAGAGCAGTACTTC.

The rearrangement uses TRBV7-9 and TRBJ2-5, with TRBD2 identical over 8 bases. V was clipped by 5 bases and J by 4 bases; unmatched bases: 9. The CDR3 spans 15 residues. Germline CDR1 SEHNR, CDR2 FQNEAQ (reference sequence). CDR3 protein: CASSPQAGDPETQYF. CDR3 nucleotides: TGTGCCAGCAGCCCCCAAGCGGGAGACCCAGAGACCCAGTACTTC.

The table lists this clonotype with many counts. The J gene is TRBJ2-3, the V gene TRBV10-3; 8 bases line up with TRBD1. The germline CDR1 and CDR2 sequences are ENHRY and SYGVKD. Trimming removed 5 bases from V and 4 bases from J; junction bases left unmatched: 5. CDR3 length: 14 amino acids. This chain's CDR3 is CAISSGGASDTQYF. The CDR3 DNA follows: TGTGCCATCAGTTCAGGGGGCGCCTCAGATACGCAGTATTTT.

This clonotype has at least ten counts. The chain joins TRBV5-1 to TRBJ1-2, with TRBD1 matching 7 bases. Germline loops: CDR1 SGHRS, CDR2 YFSETQ. V lost 3 bases to trimming and J lost 4 bases; unmatched junction nucleotides: 3. This CDR3 is built from 13 residues. CDR3 DNA: TGCGCCAGCAGCTCGGGACAGATCTATGGCTACACCTTC. Amino acid sequence: CASSSGQIYGYTF.

The chain carries TRBV19 and TRBJ2-6, with 9 positions matching TRBD1. Trimming at V came to 3 bases and at J to 1 base, leaving 7 bases not matched to a gene. Germline V gives CDR1 LNHDA, CDR2 SQIVND (reference sequence). This CDR3 is 18 amino acids long. In nucleotides, the CDR3 is TGTGCCAGTAGTATTAGGGACAGGGCCCAATCTGGGGCCAACGTCCTGACTTTC. Encoded protein: CASSIRDRAQSGANVLTF. Using reference TRBV19 and TRBJ2-6 for the parts outside the CDR3, the full variable domain is DGGITQSPKYLFRKEGQNVTLSCEQNLNHDAMYWYRQDPGQGLRLIYYSQIVNDFQKGDIAEGYSVSREKKESFPLTVTSAQKNPTAFYLCASSIRDRAQSGANVLTFGAGSRLTVL.

This clonotype was counted a few times. This sequence joins TRBV6-5 and TRBJ1-4; 8 bases agree with TRBD1. Germline V lookup: CDR1 MNHEY, CDR2 SVGAGI. Trimming took 2 bases from V and 5 from J; bases not matched to a gene: 7. CDR3 length equals 16 residues. CDR3: CASSYRQGAPNEKLFF. In DNA form, the CDR3 reads TGTGCCAGCAGTTACAGGCAGGGGGCCCCAAATGAAAAACTGTTTTTT.